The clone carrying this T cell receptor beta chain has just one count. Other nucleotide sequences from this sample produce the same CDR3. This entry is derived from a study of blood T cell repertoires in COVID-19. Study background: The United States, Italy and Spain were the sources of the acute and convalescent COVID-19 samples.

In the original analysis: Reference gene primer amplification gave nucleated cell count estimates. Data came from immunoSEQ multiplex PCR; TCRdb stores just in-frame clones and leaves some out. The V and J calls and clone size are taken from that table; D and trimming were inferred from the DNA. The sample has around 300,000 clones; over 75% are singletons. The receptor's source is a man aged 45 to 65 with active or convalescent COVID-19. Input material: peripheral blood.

The CDR3 protein is CASSQGNYGYTF. In DNA form, the CDR3 reads TGTGCCAGCAGTCAGGGTAACTATGGCTACACCTTC. The rearrangement links TRBV28 to TRBJ1-2, with a tentative D call TRBD1 (5 bases). The V gene lost 5 bases and the J gene lost 1 base, with 5 bases spanning the gap. The CDR3 runs 12 residues. Germline V gene lookup returns CDR1 MDHEN and CDR2 SYDVKM.